This T cell receptor (beta chain) is drawn from a study of T-cell memory formation after mild COVID-19. Across the whole study: For the most part, TCR clusters were specific to one donor.

Findings and caveats of the study: Clones shrinking between day 15 and 85 showed a balanced CD4/CD8 split, and those that grew later tilted toward CD4+. Researchers report contracting CD4+ clones mostly in CM and EM, with CD8+ clones in EMRA. Cross-reactive memory seemingly joined, as some responding clones were found in pre-infection memory.

This clonotype came up a few times. The antigen is not known. TCRdb re-called the 5' RACE reads with MiXCR, one entry per CDR3 protein. This sample has 200,000 to 250,000 distinct CDR3 sequences, with 9.4% found just once. CDR1 DFQATT and CDR2 SNEGSKA come from the germline V gene (reference sequence). The CDR3 extends over 14 amino acids. Trimming removed 6 bases from V and 7 bases from J, with 19 bases in between. This clonotype originated in a man aged 18 to 29 who had mild COVID-19 (a few samples of this study predate the infection). Cell type and time point are not known. The sample was PBMCs or a T cell subset sorted from them (not recorded which). The rearrangement joins TRBV20-1 to TRBJ2-1; D might be TRBD2 (7 bases). CDR3 sequence: CSAEGGAPRNEQFF. The CDR3 DNA follows: TGCAGTGCCGAAGGGGGGGCCCCGCGGAATGAGCAGTTCTTC.